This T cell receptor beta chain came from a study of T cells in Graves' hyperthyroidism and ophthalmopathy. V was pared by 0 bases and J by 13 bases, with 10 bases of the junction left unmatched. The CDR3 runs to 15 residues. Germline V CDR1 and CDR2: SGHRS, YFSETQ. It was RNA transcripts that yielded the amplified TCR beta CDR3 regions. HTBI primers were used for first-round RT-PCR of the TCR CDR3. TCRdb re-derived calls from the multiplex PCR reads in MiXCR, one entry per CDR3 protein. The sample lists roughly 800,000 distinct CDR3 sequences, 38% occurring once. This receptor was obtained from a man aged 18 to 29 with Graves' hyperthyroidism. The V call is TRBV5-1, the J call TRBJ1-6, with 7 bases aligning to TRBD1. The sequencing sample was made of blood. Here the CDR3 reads CASSLGQGGNQPLHF. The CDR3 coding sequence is TGCGCCAGCAGCTTGGGACAGGGAGGCAATCAGCCCCTCCACTTT. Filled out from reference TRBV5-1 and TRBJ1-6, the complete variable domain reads KAGVTQTPRYLIKTRGQQVTLSCSPISGHRSVSWYQQTPGQGLQFLFEYFSETQRNKGNFPGRFSGRQFSNSRSEMNVSTLELGDSALYLCASSLGQGGNQPLHFGNGTRLTVT.